The text below deals with one T cell receptor beta chain. The data stem from a study of blood T cell repertoires in COVID-19. Background on the study: Samples came from the United States, Italy and Spain, spanning acute and convalescent COVID-19. T cells, B-cell-depleted T cells, or PBMCs supplied cDNA or gDNA.

There are 14 residues in the CDR3. The ends were cut back, 1 base at V and 2 bases at J, with 8 bases in the middle. Germline-derived CDR1 and CDR2 are MNHNS and SASEGT. Authors' data handling: Amplification of reference gene primers was used by the study to estimate nucleated cell counts. The repertoire was sequenced with immunoSEQ multiplex PCR; TCRdb's copy has only in-frame clones and lacks some. The V and J calls and clone size are taken from that table; D and trimming were inferred from the DNA. The table has 150,000 to 180,000 clones, 65% to 90% seen once. Seattle enrolled patients during active infection and tracked them longitudinally.

This clonotype originated in a woman aged 60-70 years with COVID-19, enrolled during active disease. The chain joins TRBV6-1 to TRBJ1-2; D gene ambiguous. Sequencing used peripheral blood. CDR3: CASSEGPRNYGYTF. CDR3 sequence (DNA): TGTGCCAGCAGTGAAGGTCCCAGGAACTATGGCTACACCTTC.